Sequencing of this T cell receptor beta chain was carried out in a study of cytomegalovirus exposure and HLA in healthy donors. Per the germline V gene, CDR1 is SNHLY and CDR2 is FYNNEI. J lost 2 bases, V lost 5 bases, and 3 bases had no gene match. The CDR3 spans 14 residues. As to this clone: Its antigen is not known.

Amplification used 60 Vbeta primers and 13 Jbeta primers. Sequencing was performed with immunoSEQ multiplex PCR; in TCRdb, only in-frame clones are kept and a portion is missing. The sample contains roughly 290,000 clones, 80% of which appear only once. Broader study findings: TCR beta V- and J-gene trimming, according to a later analysis, was linked to a missense DCLRE1C variant. A later analysis, which compared TCR beta chains of equal frequency, found the HLA-associated ones more clonally expanded.

The sequenced sample was PBMCs. The origin of this receptor is a girl aged 2 to 10 in good health and CMV-seronegative. V gene TRBV2 combines with J gene TRBJ1-2; 9 nucleotides line up with TRBD1. The CDR3, as DNA: TGTGCCAGCAGTCCAGGACAGGGGAACTATGGCTACACCTTC. Amino acid sequence: CASSPGQGNYGYTF. Full variable domain (outside the CDR3, taken from reference TRBV2 and TRBJ1-2): EPEVTQTPSHQVTQMGQEVILRCVPISNHLYFYWYRQILGQKVEFLVSFYNNEISEKSEIFDDQFSVERPDGSNFTLKIRSTKLEDSAMYFCASSPGQGNYGYTFGSGTRLTVV.